One and the same sample provided the 9 T cell receptor beta chains below, sequenced in a study of blood T cells in healthy people across ages (dated by TCRdb to between 2015 and 2017). Library preparation employed 5' RACE. The data were produced on an Illumina HiSeq 2500. A second PCR of 7 to 11 cycles was performed with a sample-barcoded 5' primer and a J-beta primer mix. Using fastp trimming at Q25 and MiXCR clonotype assembly, TCRdb reanalyzed the public sequencing data and kept in-frame beta chains. A single entry per CDR3 protein holds the most common genes and DNA from its merged rows. This sample is represented by about 730,000 distinct CDR3 sequences; roughly 45% of them were singletons. In total, the top ten clones hold approximately 22% of the sample. Sequencing was carried out using blood. These receptors all come from a woman aged 60-75 years in good health.

V is TRBV11-2 and J is TRBJ1-4; D is unclear. This CDR3 spans 15 amino acids. V gave up 4 bases and J gave up 8 bases, with 17 bases separating them. Germline CDR1 SGHAT, CDR2 FQNNGV. CDR3 nucleotide sequence: TGTGCCAGCAGCTCCCCCATCGCGGGGTCGGAAAAACTGTTTTTT. This translates into CASSSPIAGSEKLFF.

The chain uses TRBV14 and TRBJ2-1, with D possibly TRBD1 on 6 matching bases. The DNA end is more similar to TRBJ2-7, so the J call may be wrong. This CDR3 spans 14 amino acids. Germline V gene sequence: CDR1 SGHDN, CDR2 FVKESK. CDR3 sequence reads: CASSSRGHLYEQYF. CDR3 DNA: TGTGCCAGCAGTTCGAGGGGACACCTCTACGAGCAGTACTTC.

This clonotype was observed a handful of times. This chain links TRBV6-2 or TRBV6-3 with TRBJ2-2, with D unresolved. Trimming left V 4 bases short and J 4 bases short, with 4 bases between. Germline V CDR1 and CDR2: MNHEY, SVGEGT. This CDR3 is 12 amino acids long. This CDR3 reads CASSLTTGELFF. Here the CDR3 DNA reads TGTGCCAGCAGTTTAACCACCGGGGAGCTGTTTTTT.

As for this clonotype: Mismatch with germline at one junction end may stem from a read error. The rearrangement joins TRBV29-1 to TRBJ2-1, with 7 nucleotides matching TRBD1. The CDR3 contains 14 residues. Germline loops: CDR1 SQVTM, CDR2 ANQGSEA. The CDR3 DNA sequence: TGCAGCGGACGACAGGGACCTTCCTGCAATGAGCAGTTCTTC. This gives the protein CSGRQGPSCNEQFF.

The chain combines TRBV5-1 with TRBJ2-5, with D unresolved. V was trimmed by 2 bases and J by 0 bases, leaving 11 bases between them. The germline CDR1 and CDR2 sequences are SGHRS and YFSETQ. There are 15 residues in the CDR3. CDR3 residues: CASSFLVIYQETQYF. The DNA for the CDR3 is TGCGCCAGCAGCTTCTTGGTCATCTACCAAGAGACCCAGTACTTC.

The J gene is TRBJ2-3, the V gene TRBV9; D possibly corresponds to TRBD1 (5 bases). Trimming cost V 0 bases and J 4 bases, with 12 bases left between them. The CDR3 consists of 15 residues. Germline CDR1 SGDLS, CDR2 YYNGEE. This CDR3 is CASSVVSGWADTQYF. The CDR3 nucleotides read TGTGCCAGCAGCGTAGTGTCAGGGTGGGCAGATACGCAGTATTTT.

This clonotype was counted only a few times. The J gene is TRBJ2-5, the V gene TRBV3-1; D ambiguous. The V end lost 6 bases, the J end lost 4 bases, and 12 bases lay between the germline ends. CDR1 and CDR2 (germline): LGHDT, YNNKEL (reference sequence). The CDR3 runs 13 residues. The CDR3 DNA follows: TGTGCCAGCAGGAGGAACGCGGTAGAGACCCAGTACTTC. It specifies CASRRNAVETQYF.

The chain links TRBV10-3 to TRBJ2-1; 10 bases align to TRBD2. The CDR3 runs 13 residues. V gave up 4 bases and J gave up 14 bases; unmatched junction bases: 8. CDR1 and CDR2 from the germline V gene are ENHRY and SYGVKD. CDR3 amino acids: CAISGTSGFEEFF. CDR3 DNA: TGTGCCATCAGTGGGACTAGCGGCTTCGAGGAGTTCTTC.

V is TRBV20-1 and J is TRBJ2-7, with TRBD2 as a possible D gene (6 bases). Per the germline V gene, CDR1 is DFQATT and CDR2 is SNEGSKA (reference sequence). The V and J ends lost 6 bases and 3 bases respectively, with 15 bases between them. CDR3 length: 13 amino acids. The CDR3 bases are TGCAGTGCGAAGACTAGTACAAACTACGAGCAGTACTTC. Translated: CSAKTSTNYEQYF.